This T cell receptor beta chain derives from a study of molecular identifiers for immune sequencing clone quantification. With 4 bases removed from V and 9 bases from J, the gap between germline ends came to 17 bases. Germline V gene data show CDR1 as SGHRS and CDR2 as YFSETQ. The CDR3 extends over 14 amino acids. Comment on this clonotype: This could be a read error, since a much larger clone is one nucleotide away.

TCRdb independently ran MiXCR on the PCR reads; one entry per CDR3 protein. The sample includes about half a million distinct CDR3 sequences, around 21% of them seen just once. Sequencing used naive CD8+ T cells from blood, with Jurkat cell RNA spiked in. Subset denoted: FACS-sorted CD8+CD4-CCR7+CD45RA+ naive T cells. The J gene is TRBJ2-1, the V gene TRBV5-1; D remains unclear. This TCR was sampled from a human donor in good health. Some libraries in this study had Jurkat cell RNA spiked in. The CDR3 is CASSPRLPRGEQFF. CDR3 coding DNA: TGCGCCAGCAGCCCCCGACTTCCACGCGGTGAGCAGTTCTTC.